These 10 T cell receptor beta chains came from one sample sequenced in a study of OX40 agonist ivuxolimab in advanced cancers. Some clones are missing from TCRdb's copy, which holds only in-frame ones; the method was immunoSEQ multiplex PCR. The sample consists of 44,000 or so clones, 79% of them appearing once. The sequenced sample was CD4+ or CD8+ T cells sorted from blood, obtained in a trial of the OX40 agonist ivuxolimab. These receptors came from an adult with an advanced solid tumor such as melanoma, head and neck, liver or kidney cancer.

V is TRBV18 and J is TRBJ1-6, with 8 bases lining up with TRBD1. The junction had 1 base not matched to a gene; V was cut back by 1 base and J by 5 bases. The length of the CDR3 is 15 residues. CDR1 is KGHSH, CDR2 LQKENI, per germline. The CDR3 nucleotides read TGTGCCAGCTCACCACGGGGACAGGATAATTCACCCCTCCACTTT. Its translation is CASSPRGQDNSPLHF.

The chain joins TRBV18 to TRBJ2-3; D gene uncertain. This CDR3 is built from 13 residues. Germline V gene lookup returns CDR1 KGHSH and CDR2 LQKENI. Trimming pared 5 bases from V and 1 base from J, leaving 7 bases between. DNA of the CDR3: TGTGCCAGCTCAGGGCAGCGCACAGATACGCAGTATTTT. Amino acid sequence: CASSGQRTDTQYF.

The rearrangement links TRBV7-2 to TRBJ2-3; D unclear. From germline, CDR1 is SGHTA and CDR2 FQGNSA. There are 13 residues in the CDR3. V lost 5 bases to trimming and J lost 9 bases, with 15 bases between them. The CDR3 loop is CASSPAAGLTQYF. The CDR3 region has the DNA TGTGCCAGCAGCCCGGCCGCCGGGTTGACGCAGTATTTT.

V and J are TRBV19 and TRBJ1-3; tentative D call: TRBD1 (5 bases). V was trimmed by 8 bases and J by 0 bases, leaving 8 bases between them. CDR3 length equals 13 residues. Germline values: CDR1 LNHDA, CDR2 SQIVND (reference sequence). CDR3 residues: CASGGLSGNTIYF. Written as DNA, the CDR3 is TGTGCCAGTGGGGGACTCTCTGGAAACACCATATATTTT.

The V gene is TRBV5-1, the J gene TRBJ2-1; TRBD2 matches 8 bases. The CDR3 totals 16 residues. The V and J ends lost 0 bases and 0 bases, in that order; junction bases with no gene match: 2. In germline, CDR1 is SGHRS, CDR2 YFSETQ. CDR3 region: CASSLAGTSSYNEQFF. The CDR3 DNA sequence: TGCGCCAGCAGCTTGGCAGGGACTAGCTCCTACAATGAGCAGTTCTTC.

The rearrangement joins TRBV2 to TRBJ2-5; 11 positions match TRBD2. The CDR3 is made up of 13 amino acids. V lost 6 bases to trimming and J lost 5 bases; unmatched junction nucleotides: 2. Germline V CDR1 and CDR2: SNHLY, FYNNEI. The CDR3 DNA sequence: TGTGCCAGCAGGCGGACTAGCGGGGAGACCCAGTACTTC. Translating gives CASRRTSGETQYF. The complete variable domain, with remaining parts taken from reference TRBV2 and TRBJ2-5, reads EPEVTQTPSHQVTQMGQEVILRCVPISNHLYFYWYRQILGQKVEFLVSFYNNEISEKSEIFDDQFSVERPDGSNFTLKIRSTKLEDSAMYFCASRRTSGETQYFGPGTRLLVL.

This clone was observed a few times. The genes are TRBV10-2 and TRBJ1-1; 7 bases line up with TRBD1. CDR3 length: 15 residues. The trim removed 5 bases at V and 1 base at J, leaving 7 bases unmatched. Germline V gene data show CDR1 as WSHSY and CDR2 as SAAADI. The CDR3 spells CASSSPGQRNTEAFF. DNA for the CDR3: TGCGCCAGCAGTAGCCCGGGACAGCGGAACACTGAAGCTTTCTTT.

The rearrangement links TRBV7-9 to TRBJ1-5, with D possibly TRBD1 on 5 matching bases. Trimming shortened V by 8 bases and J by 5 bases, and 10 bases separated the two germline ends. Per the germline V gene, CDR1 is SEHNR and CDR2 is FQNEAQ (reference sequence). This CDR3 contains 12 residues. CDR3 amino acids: CASQKTDQPQHF. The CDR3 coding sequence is TGTGCCAGCCAAAAGACAGATCAGCCCCAGCATTTT.

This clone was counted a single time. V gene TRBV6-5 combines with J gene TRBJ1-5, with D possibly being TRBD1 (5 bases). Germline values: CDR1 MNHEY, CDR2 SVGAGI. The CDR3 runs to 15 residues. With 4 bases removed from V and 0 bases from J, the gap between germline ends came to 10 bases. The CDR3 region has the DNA TGTGCCAGCAGTTCCCGGGGGGGTAGCAATCAGCCCCAGCATTTT. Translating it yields CASSSRGGSNQPQHF.

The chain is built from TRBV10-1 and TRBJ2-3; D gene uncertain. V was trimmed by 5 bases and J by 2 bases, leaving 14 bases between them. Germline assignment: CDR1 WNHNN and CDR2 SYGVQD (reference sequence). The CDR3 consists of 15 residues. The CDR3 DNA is TGCGCCAGCAGTCCGGGTGGGCGCCCCACAGATACGCAGTATTTT. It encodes CASSPGGRPTDTQYF.